Detailed here is one T cell receptor beta chain. Its matching antigen is unknown. Researchers amplified the TCR beta CDR3 regions from RNA transcripts. TCR CDR3 regions were first amplified by RT-PCR with HTBI primers. TCRdb re-analysed the multiplex PCR reads in MiXCR, keeping a single row per CDR3 protein. Of 200,000 to 250,000 distinct CDR3 sequences in the sample, roughly 17% were seen once. This specimen comes from a study of T cells in Graves' hyperthyroidism and ophthalmopathy. Study summary: Peripheral blood was drawn at first diagnosis, prior to all treatment. General observations from the study: Most thyroid clonotypes expanded above 0.001 were also detected in blood.

Trimming left V 2 bases short and J 7 bases short, with 15 bases between. Germline V gives CDR1 LNHNV, CDR2 YYDKDF (reference sequence). This CDR3 contains 15 residues. The genes are TRBV15 and TRBJ1-5; a weak D match, TRBD1 (6 bases). The sample was blood. The source is a woman in her fifties or sixties with Graves' hyperthyroidism. The CDR3 loop is CATSRNQGGGQPQHF. DNA of the CDR3: TGTGCCACCAGCAGAAATCAAGGGGGAGGACAGCCCCAGCATTTT.